The clone carrying this T cell receptor (beta chain) was seen only a few times. Antigen unknown. The data derive from a study of T-cell reconstitution after alpha-beta-depleted transplantation in children. As it was prepared, the TCRbeta library received unique molecular identifiers. TCRdb re-analysed the PCR reads in MiXCR, keeping a single row per CDR3 protein. The data contain some 840,000 distinct CDR3 sequences, around 15% of them seen just once; the ten biggest clones take up around 4.5%. Study conclusions and caveats: Alpha-beta T cells present about two months after transplant were reported to originate from several hundred expanded graft clones.

CDR1 and CDR2 (germline): SGHVS, FNYEAQ. After removal of 4 bases from V and 6 bases from J, the junction contained 22 bases not matched to a gene. There are 19 residues in the CDR3. The input for sequencing was PBMCs, mostly from graft donor cells, taken 360 days after TCRalphabeta/CD19-depleted stem cell transplant. The origin of this receptor is a male patient aged 5 to 17 who had a stem cell transplant for acute lymphoblastic leukemia, so the T cells may come from the graft donor. The chain couples TRBV7-6 to TRBJ2-7; TRBD1 matches 9 bases. The CDR3 here is CASSSLGGTGFVSPAEQYF. CDR3 in DNA: TGTGCCAGCAGCTCCCTAGGGGGGACAGGGTTTGTATCTCCTGCCGAGCAGTACTTC.